A single sample is the source of the 22 T cell receptor beta chains below, sequenced in a study of cytomegalovirus exposure and HLA in healthy donors. Both 60 Vbeta primers and 13 Jbeta primers went into the PCR. Profiling relied on immunoSEQ multiplex PCR, and the TCRdb table lists in-frame clones only, not all of them. Counted here are 98,000 or so clones, approximately 79% occurring once; the ten biggest clones make up 5% to 6.5%. The sequencing sample was made of PBMCs. Receptor source: a man between 60 and 75 years old in good health and CMV-seropositive.

This clone came up a few times. The genes are TRBV10-2 and TRBJ1-6; TRBD1 matches at 9 bases. Losses at the gene ends were 6 bases for V and 8 bases for J; bases not matched to a gene: 8. CDR1 and CDR2 (germline): WSHSY, SAAADI. This CDR3 has 15 residues. The CDR3 sequence is CASRPGTGLDSPLHF. In DNA form, the CDR3 reads TGCGCCAGCAGGCCCGGGACAGGGTTGGATTCACCCCTCCACTTT.

The chain combines TRBV7-9 with TRBJ2-3; tentative D call: TRBD1 (6 bases). Trimming shortened V by 2 bases and J by 0 bases, and 12 bases separated the two germline ends. The CDR3 is 16 residues long. Germline V gene data show CDR1 as SEHNR and CDR2 as FQNEAQ (reference sequence). The CDR3 region is CASSLRTGRSTDTQYF. DNA for the CDR3: TGTGCCAGCAGCTTACGAACAGGGCGTAGCACAGATACGCAGTATTTT.

The chain employs TRBV21-1 and TRBJ2-2; the D call TRBD2 from the table was never checked on the DNA. TRBV21-1 is given as a pseudogene. The CDR3 covers 16 residues. The CDR3 sequence is CASRIRATPNTGELFF. CDR3 bases: TGTGCCAGCAGAATAAGAGCCACCCCGAACACCGGGGAGCTGTTTTTT.

Only one count was recorded for this clone. CDR3 sequence (DNA): TGTGCCAGCAGTTCCGGACAGGGGGATATTAGCAATCAGCCCCAGCATTTT. Amino acid sequence: CASSSGQGDISNQPQHF. The V call is TRBV2, the J call TRBJ1-5; TRBD1 aligns across 10 bases. Trimming at V came to 5 bases and at J to 0 bases, leaving 7 bases not matched to a gene. Germline V gene data show CDR1 as SNHLY and CDR2 as FYNNEI. The CDR3 consists of 17 residues.

The chain links TRBV6-4 to TRBJ1-1, with 10 bases lining up with TRBD1. V lost 5 bases and J lost 4; bases outside the gene matches: 7. The CDR3 runs to 15 residues. Germline loops: CDR1 MRHNA, CDR2 SNTAGT. Written as DNA, the CDR3 is TGTGCCAGCAGTACGACAGGGGGCGCGACCACTGAAGCTTTCTTT. Amino acids: CASSTTGGATTEAFF.

The rearrangement links TRBV18 to TRBJ2-7; TRBD1 matches at 8 bases. The CDR3 is 14 amino acids. After removal of 5 bases from V and 1 base from J, the junction contained 4 bases not matched to a gene. Germline loops: CDR1 KGHSH, CDR2 LQKENI. The CDR3: CASSGTGLSYEQYF. CDR3 in DNA: TGTGCCAGCTCAGGGACAGGCTTATCCTACGAGCAGTACTTC.

The chain employs TRBV25-1 and TRBJ1-6; possibly TRBD1 for D (6 bases). This CDR3 is 14 amino acids long. V was shortened by 4 bases and J by 2 bases, with 6 bases between the two germline ends. Germline loops: CDR1 MGHDK, CDR2 SYGVNS. The CDR3 sequence is CASSGDTYNSPLHF. The CDR3 DNA is TGTGCCAGCAGTGGGGACACCTATAATTCACCCCTCCACTTT. The variable domain in full, completed from reference TRBV25-1 and TRBJ1-6, reads EADIYQTPRYLVIGTGKKITLECSQTMGHDKMYWYQQDPGMELHLIHYSYGVNSTEKGDLSSESTVSRIRTEHFPLTLESARPSHTSQYLCASSGDTYNSPLHFGNGTRLTVT.

The chain combines TRBV19 with TRBJ1-6; 8 positions agree with TRBD1. The length of the CDR3 is 13 residues. The junction had 5 bases not matched to a gene; V was cut back by 8 bases and J by 8 bases. CDR1 is LNHDA and CDR2 is SQIVND in the germline V gene (reference sequence). The CDR3 nucleotides are TGTGCCAGTTGTCCAGGGGGCTATTCACCCCTCCACTTT. Translated: CASCPGGYSPLHF.

The genes are TRBV10-3 and TRBJ1-2, with TRBD1 matching over 8 bases. CDR1 is ENHRY, CDR2 SYGVKD, per germline. CDR3 size: 12 residues. J gave up 3 bases and V 11 bases, and 5 bases lay outside the gene matches. The CDR3 protein is CAVQGADYGYTF. The DNA of the CDR3 is TGTGCCGTCCAGGGGGCGGACTATGGCTACACCTTC.

The chain uses TRBV5-1 and TRBJ2-3; D possibly corresponds to TRBD1 (5 bases). The germline V and J ends were trimmed by 4 bases and 0 bases, with 9 bases remaining between them. The CDR3 loop spans 14 amino acids. From germline, CDR1 is SGHRS and CDR2 YFSETQ. CDR3: CASSRQTSTDTQYF. The CDR3 DNA follows: TGCGCCAGCAGCCGACAGACGAGCACAGATACGCAGTATTTT.

The chain combines TRBV11-2 with TRBJ2-2; TRBD2 matches at 10 bases. There are 18 residues in the CDR3. The germline gives CDR1 SGHAT, CDR2 FQNNGV. Trimming cost V 1 base and J 4 bases; bases outside gene matches: 9. CDR3: CASSLGKTSGSFTGELFF. For the CDR3, the DNA is TGTGCCAGCAGCTTAGGCAAGACTAGCGGGTCGTTCACCGGGGAGCTGTTTTTT.

V is TRBV13 and J is TRBJ1-2; 7 nucleotides line up with TRBD1. The germline gives CDR1 PRHDT, CDR2 FYEKMQ (reference sequence). V dropped 5 bases and J dropped 2; count of bases not matched to a gene: 8. The CDR3 is 15 residues long. CDR3 sequence (DNA): TGTGCCAGCAGCCTAGCCTCAGGGGGGAACTATGGCTACACCTTC. Translation: CASSLASGGNYGYTF.

The chain recombines TRBV6-5 with TRBJ2-5; D unresolved. CDR1 and CDR2 (germline): MNHEY, SVGAGI. Trimming took off 6 bases at V and 9 bases at J, with 17 bases between the two ends. The CDR3 contains 13 residues. The CDR3 protein is CASRTRSHRSQYF. The CDR3 DNA is TGTGCCAGCAGAACCCGGTCCCATAGATCCCAGTACTTC.

This chain connects TRBV6-5 to TRBJ1-2; maybe TRBD1 (5 bases). The CDR3 consists of 11 residues. The germline gives CDR1 MNHEY, CDR2 SVGAGI. Trimming pared 7 bases from V and 2 bases from J, leaving 5 bases between. This chain's CDR3 is CASTGNYGYTF. DNA of the CDR3: TGTGCCAGCACAGGGAACTATGGCTACACCTTC.

This CDR3 reads CASSQEATGAVRGYTF. Here the CDR3 DNA reads TGCGCCAGCAGCCAAGAAGCAACAGGGGCCGTTCGTGGCTACACCTTC. This rearrangement joins TRBV4-3 to TRBJ1-2; 7 bases fit TRBD1. Looked up from germline, CDR1 is LGHNA and CDR2 is YSLEER. The CDR3 runs 16 residues. Germline trimming cut 0 bases from V and 7 bases from J; bases unmatched to any gene: 11.

This clone occurred once. J is TRBJ2-3 and V is TRBV10-2; D gene uncertain. With 5 bases removed from V and 6 bases from J, the gap between germline ends came to 9 bases. CDR1 is WSHSY, CDR2 SAAADI, per germline. The CDR3 length is 12 residues. The CDR3 nucleotides read TGCGCCAGCAGTCTTCTGAGGGATACGCAGTATTTT. Translating gives CASSLLRDTQYF.

CDR3 coding DNA: TGTGCCAGTAGCTCAGGGGTAGGGCAGCCCCAGCATTTT. Amino acid sequence: CASSSGVGQPQHF. V usage is TRBV19 and J usage is TRBJ1-5; TRBD1 is a possible D gene (6 bases). The germline CDR1 and CDR2 sequences are LNHDA and SQIVND (reference sequence). V shed 6 bases and J shed 7 bases, with 13 bases lying between them. CDR3 size: 13 residues.

This clone was counted between two and nine times. The rearrangement uses TRBV28 and TRBJ1-1; D not certain. CDR3 size: 12 residues. V gave up 3 bases and J gave up 1 base, with 3 bases separating them. Germline V lookup: CDR1 MDHEN, CDR2 SYDVKM. This chain's CDR3 is CASSFQNTEAFF. As DNA, the CDR3 is TGTGCCAGCAGTTTCCAGAACACTGAAGCTTTCTTT.

The V call is TRBV19, the J call TRBJ1-1; 9 bases align to TRBD1. The CDR3 spans 15 residues. The germline CDR1 and CDR2 sequences are LNHDA and SQIVND (reference sequence). With V trimmed by 10 bases and J by 0 bases, 9 bases remained unmatched. The DNA for the CDR3 is TGTGCCACCTGTGGGACAGGGAACATGAACACTGAAGCTTTCTTT. This sequence encodes CATCGTGNMNTEAFF.

The chain joins TRBV15 to TRBJ1-6; TRBD1 might be the D (5 bases). Germline V gene sequence: CDR1 LNHNV, CDR2 YYDKDF (reference sequence). The V end was cut by 5 bases, the J end by 5 bases, with 16 bases between. This CDR3 is built from 16 residues. CDR3 region: CATSGGDGSHNSPLHF. The CDR3 DNA follows: TGTGCCACCAGCGGGGGGGACGGATCTCATAATTCACCCCTCCACTTT.

This clone was picked up one time. This chain uses TRBV7-9 with TRBJ2-5, with D possibly being TRBD2 (5 bases). Trimming shortened V by 1 base and J by 2 bases, and 20 bases separated the two germline ends. This CDR3 spans 18 amino acids. Germline CDR1 reads SEHNR; CDR2 reads FQNEAQ (reference sequence). This CDR3 reads CASSLGTSGTSGQETQYF. CDR3 nucleotide sequence: TGTGCCAGCAGCTTAGGTACATCGGGCACGAGCGGACAAGAGACCCAGTACTTC.

The V gene is TRBV5-1, the J gene TRBJ2-5; 9 positions match TRBD2. The CDR3 sequence is 14 residues long. Germline V gene data show CDR1 as SGHRS and CDR2 as YFSETQ. V shed 2 bases, J shed 5 bases, and the junction held 4 bases outside the gene matches. The CDR3 DNA follows: TGCGCCAGCAGCTTCTACAGCGGGGGGGAGACCCAGTACTTC. Protein product: CASSFYSGGETQYF.